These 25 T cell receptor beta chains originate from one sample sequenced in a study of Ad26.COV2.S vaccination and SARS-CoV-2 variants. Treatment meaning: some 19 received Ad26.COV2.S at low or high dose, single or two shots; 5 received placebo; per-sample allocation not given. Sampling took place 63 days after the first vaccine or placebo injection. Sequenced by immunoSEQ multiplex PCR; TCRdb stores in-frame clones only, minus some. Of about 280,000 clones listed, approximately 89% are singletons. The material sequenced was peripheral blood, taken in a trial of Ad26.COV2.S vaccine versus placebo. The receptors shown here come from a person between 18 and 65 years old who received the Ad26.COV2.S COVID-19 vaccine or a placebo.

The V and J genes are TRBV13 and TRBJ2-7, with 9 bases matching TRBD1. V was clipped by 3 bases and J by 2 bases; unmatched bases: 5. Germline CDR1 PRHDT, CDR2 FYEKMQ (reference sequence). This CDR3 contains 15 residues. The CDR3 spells CASSFRGQGPYEQYF. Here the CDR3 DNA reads TGTGCCAGCAGCTTCCGGGGACAGGGCCCCTACGAGCAGTACTTC.

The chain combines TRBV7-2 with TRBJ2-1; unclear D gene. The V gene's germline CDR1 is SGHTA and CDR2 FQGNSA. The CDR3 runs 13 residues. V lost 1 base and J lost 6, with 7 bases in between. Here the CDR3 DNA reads TGTGCCAGCAGCTTAGAGGTCCGCAATGAGCAGTTCTTC. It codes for CASSLEVRNEQFF.

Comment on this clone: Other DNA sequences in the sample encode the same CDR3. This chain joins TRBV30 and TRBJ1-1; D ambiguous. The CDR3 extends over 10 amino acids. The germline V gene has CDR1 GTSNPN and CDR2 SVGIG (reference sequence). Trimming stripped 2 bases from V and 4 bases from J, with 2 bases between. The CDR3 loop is CAWSRTEAFF. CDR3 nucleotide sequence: TGTGCCTGGAGTCGCACTGAAGCTTTCTTT.

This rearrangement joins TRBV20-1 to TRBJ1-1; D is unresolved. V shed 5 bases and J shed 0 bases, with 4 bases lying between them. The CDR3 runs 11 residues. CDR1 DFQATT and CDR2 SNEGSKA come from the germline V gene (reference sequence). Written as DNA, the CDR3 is TGCAGTGCTTCCATGAACACTGAAGCTTTCTTT. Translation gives CSASMNTEAFF.

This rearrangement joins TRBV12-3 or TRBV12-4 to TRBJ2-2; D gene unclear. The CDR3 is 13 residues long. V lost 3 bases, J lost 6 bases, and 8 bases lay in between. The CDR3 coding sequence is TGTGCCAGCAGTTTGGATGAGTCCGGGGAGCTGTTTTTT. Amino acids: CASSLDESGELFF.

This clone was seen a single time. The CDR3 DNA reads as TGTGCCAGTCAGGGGTTCTACAATTCACCCCTCCACTTT. Encoded protein: CASQGFYNSPLHF. V is TRBV12-3 or TRBV12-4 and J is TRBJ1-6, with D possibly being TRBD1 (6 bases). Trimming removed 9 bases from V and 7 bases from J, with 13 bases in between. CDR3 size: 13 residues.

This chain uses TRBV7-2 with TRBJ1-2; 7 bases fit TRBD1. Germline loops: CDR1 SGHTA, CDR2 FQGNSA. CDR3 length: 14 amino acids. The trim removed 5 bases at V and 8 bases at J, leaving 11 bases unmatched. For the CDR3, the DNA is TGTGCCAGCAGCCCCGACAGGGTGTTTGGGGGCTACACCTTC. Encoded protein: CASSPDRVFGGYTF. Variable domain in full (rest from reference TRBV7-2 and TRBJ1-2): GAGVSQSPSNKVTEKGKDVELRCDPISGHTALYWYRQSLGQGLEFLIYFQGNSAPDKSGLPSDRFSAERTGGSVSTLTIQRTQQEDSAVYLCASSPDRVFGGYTFGSGTRLTVV.

The DNA for the CDR3 is TGTGCCTGGAGCTCTACAGGGGTACAACTTAGCAATCAGCCCCAGCATTTT. This translates into CAWSSTGVQLSNQPQHF. The chain couples TRBV30 to TRBJ1-5; 7 bases fit TRBD1. Trimming cost V 3 bases and J 0 bases; bases outside gene matches: 11. Looked up from germline, CDR1 is GTSNPN and CDR2 is SVGIG (reference sequence). The CDR3 length is 17 residues.

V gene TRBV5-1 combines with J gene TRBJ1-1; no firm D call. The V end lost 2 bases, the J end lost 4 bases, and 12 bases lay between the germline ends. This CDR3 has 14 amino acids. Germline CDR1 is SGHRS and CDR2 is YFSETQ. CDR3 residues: CASSLGFQVTEAFF. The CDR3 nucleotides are TGCGCCAGCAGCTTAGGATTTCAGGTCACTGAAGCTTTCTTT.

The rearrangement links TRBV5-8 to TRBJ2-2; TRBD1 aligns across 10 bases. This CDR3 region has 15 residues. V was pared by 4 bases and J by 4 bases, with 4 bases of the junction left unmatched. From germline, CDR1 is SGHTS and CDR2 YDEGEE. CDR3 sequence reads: CASSRRTGGTGELFF. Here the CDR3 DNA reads TGTGCCAGCAGCCGCCGGACAGGGGGCACCGGGGAGCTGTTTTTT.

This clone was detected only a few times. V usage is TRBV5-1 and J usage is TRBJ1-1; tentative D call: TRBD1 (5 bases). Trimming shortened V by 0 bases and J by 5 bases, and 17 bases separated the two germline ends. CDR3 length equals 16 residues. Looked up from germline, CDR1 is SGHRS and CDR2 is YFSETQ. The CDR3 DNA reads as TGCGCCAGCAGCTTGGAGCCAGGGTCAGGGAGGACTGAAGCTTTCTTT. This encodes CASSLEPGSGRTEAFF.

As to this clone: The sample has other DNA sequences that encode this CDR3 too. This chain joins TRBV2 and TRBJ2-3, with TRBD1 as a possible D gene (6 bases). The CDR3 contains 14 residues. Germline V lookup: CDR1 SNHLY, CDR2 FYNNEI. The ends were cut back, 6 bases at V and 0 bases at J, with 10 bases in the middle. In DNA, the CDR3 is TGTGCCAGCAGCCGGACAGCAAGCACAGATACGCAGTATTTT. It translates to CASSRTASTDTQYF.

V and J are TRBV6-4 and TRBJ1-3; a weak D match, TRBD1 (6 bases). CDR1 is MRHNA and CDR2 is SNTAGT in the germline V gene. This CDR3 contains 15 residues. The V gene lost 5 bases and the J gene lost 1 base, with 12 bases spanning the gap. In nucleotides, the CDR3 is TGTGCCAGCAGTTTACTCAGGGGATCTGGAAACACCATATATTTT. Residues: CASSLLRGSGNTIYF.

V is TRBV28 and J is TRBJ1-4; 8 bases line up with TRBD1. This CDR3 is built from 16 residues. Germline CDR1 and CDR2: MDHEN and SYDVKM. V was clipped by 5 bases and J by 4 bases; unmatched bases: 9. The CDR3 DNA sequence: TGTGCCAGCAGTGCCCCCAGGGGGCTTGGTAATGAAAAACTGTTTTTT. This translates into CASSAPRGLGNEKLFF. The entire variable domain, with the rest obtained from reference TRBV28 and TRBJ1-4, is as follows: DVKVTQSSRYLVKRTGEKVFLECVQDMDHENMFWYRQDPGLGLRLIYFSYDVKMKEKGDIPEGYSVSREKKERFSLILESASTNQTSMYLCASSAPRGLGNEKLFFGSGTQLSVL.

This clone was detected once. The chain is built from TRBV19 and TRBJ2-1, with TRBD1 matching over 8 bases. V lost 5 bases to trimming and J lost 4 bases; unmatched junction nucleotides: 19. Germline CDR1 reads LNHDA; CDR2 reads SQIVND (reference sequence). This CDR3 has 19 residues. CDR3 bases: TGTGCCAGTAGTTCTTCTAGCAATTTCCCAGGGGGCGGATACAATGAGCAGTTCTTC. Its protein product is CASSSSSNFPGGGYNEQFF.

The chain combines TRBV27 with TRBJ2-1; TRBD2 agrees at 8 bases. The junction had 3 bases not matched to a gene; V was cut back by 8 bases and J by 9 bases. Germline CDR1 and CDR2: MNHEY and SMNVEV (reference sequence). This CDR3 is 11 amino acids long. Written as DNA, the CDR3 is TGTGCCAGCCCTCGGGGGGGTGAGCAGTTCTTC. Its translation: CASPRGGEQFF.

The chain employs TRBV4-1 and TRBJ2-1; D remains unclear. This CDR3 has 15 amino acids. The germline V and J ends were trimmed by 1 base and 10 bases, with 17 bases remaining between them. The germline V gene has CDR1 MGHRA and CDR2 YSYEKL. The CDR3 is CASSQGVETPWEQFF. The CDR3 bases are TGCGCCAGCAGCCAAGGTGTAGAGACTCCATGGGAGCAGTTCTTC.

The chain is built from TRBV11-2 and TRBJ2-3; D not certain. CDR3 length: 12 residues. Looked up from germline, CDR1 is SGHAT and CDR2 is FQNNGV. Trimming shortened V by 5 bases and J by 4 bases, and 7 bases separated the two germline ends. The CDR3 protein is CASSPQSDTQYF. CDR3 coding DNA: TGTGCCAGCAGCCCCCAGTCAGATACGCAGTATTTT. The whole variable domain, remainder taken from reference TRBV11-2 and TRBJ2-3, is EAGVAQSPRYKIIEKRQSVAFWCNPISGHATLYWYQQILGQGPKLLIQFQNNGVVDDSQLPKDRFSAERLKGVDSTLKIQPAKLEDSAVYLCASSPQSDTQYFGPGTRLTVL.

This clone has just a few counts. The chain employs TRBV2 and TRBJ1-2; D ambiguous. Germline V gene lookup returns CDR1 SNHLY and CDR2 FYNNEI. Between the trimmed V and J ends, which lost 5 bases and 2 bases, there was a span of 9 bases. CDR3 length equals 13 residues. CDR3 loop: CASSRSENYGYTF. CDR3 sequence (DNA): TGTGCCAGCAGTCGCAGTGAGAACTATGGCTACACCTTC. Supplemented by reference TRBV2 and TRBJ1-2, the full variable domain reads EPEVTQTPSHQVTQMGQEVILRCVPISNHLYFYWYRQILGQKVEFLVSFYNNEISEKSEIFDDQFSVERPDGSNFTLKIRSTKLEDSAMYFCASSRSENYGYTFGSGTRLTVV.

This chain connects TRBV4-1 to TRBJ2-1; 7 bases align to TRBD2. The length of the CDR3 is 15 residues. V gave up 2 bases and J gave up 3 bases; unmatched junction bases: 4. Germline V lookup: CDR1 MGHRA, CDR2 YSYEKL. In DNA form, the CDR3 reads TGCGCCAGCAGCCAAAGGGGACTACTCTACAATGAGCAGTTCTTC. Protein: CASSQRGLLYNEQFF.

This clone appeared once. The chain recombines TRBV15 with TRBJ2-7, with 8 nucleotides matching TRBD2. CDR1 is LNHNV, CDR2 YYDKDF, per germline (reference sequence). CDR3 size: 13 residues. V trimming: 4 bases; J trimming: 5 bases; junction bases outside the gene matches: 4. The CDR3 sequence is CATSTGRGNEQYF. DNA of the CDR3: TGTGCCACCAGCACCGGGAGGGGAAACGAGCAGTACTTC.

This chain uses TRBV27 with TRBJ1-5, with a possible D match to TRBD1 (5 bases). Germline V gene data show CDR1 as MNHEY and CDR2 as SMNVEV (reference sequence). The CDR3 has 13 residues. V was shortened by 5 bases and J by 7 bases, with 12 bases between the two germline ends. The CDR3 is CASSPRVGQPQHF. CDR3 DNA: TGTGCCAGCAGTCCCAGGGTTGGCCAGCCCCAGCATTTT.

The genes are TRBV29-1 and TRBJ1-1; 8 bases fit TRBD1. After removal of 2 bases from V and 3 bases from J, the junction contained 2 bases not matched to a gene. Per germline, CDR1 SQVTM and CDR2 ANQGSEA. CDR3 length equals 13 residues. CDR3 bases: TGCAGCGTTGAACGGACAGGGTACACTGAAGCTTTCTTT. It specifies CSVERTGYTEAFF. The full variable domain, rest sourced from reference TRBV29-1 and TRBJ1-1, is SAVISQKPSRDICQRGTSLTIQCQVDSQVTMMFWYRQQPGQSLTLIATANQGSEATYESGFVIDKFPISRPNLTFSTLTVSNMSPEDSSIYLCSVERTGYTEAFFGQGTRLTVV.

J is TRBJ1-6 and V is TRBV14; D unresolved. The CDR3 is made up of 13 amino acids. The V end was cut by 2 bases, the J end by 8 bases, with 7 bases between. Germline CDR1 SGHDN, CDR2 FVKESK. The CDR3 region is CASSQRTDSPLHF. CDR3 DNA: TGTGCCAGCAGCCAAAGGACGGATTCACCCCTCCACTTT.

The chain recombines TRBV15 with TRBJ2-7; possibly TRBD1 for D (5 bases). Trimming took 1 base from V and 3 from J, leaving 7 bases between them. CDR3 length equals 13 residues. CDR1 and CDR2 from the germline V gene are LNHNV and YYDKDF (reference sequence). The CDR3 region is CATSRGGLYEQYF. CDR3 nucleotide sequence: TGTGCCACCAGCAGAGGGGGCCTCTACGAGCAGTACTTC. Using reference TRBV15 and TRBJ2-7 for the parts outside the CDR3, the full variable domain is DAMVIQNPRYQVTQFGKPVTLSCSQTLNHNVMYWYQQKSSQAPKLLFHYYDKDFNNEADTPDNFQSRRPNTSFCFLDIRSPGLGDTAMYLCATSRGGLYEQYFGPGTRLTVT.